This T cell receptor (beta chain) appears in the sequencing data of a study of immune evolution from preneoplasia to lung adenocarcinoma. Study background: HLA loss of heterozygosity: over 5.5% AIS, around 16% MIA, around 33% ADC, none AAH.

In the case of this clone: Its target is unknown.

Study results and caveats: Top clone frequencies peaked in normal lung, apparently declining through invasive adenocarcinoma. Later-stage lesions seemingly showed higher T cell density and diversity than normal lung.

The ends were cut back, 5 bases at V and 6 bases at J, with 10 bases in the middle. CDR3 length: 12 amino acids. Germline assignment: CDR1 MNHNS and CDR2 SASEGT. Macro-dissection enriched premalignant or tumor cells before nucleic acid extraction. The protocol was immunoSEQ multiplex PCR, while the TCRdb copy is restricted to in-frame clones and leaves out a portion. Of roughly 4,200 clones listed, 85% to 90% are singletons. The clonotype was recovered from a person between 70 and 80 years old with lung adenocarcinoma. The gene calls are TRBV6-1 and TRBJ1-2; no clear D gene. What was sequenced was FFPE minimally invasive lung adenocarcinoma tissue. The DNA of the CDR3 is TGTGCCAGCAGTCAATACCTCAATGGCTACACCTTC. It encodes CASSQYLNGYTF.